Listed here are 5 T cell receptor beta chains from one sample, sequenced in a study of OX40 agonist ivuxolimab in advanced cancers. Assay: immunoSEQ multiplex PCR; the TCRdb copy retains only in-frame clones and omits some. The table records about 35,000 clones, 84% of them present only once. Material: CD4+ or CD8+ T cells sorted from blood, obtained in a trial of the OX40 agonist ivuxolimab. These receptors originate from an adult with an advanced solid tumor such as melanoma, head and neck, liver or kidney cancer.

The chain recombines TRBV10-3 with TRBJ2-1, with D possibly matching TRBD1 (6 bases). This CDR3 has 15 residues. Germline-derived CDR1 and CDR2 are ENHRY and SYGVKD. Trimming pared 7 bases from V and 9 bases from J, leaving 22 bases between. Written as DNA, the CDR3 is TGTGCCATCACGTCGAGGGCGATTCCACAGGGTGAGCAGTTCTTC. Protein: CAITSRAIPQGEQFF.

The CDR3: CASSSPGGFYYGYTF. The CDR3 DNA sequence: TGTGCCAGCAGTTCGCCAGGCGGATTCTACTATGGCTACACCTTC. The chain joins TRBV28 to TRBJ1-2, with D hard to call. Germline lookup yields CDR1 MDHEN and CDR2 SYDVKM. V was shortened by 4 bases and J by 3 bases, with 15 bases between the two germline ends. The CDR3 extends over 15 amino acids.

On this clone itself: The sample holds other DNA sequences that translate to the same CDR3. The chain couples TRBV7-9 to TRBJ1-2, with D unclear. The CDR3 totals 12 residues. Trimming removed 1 base from V and 2 bases from J, with 2 bases in between. Germline CDR1 and CDR2: SEHNR and FQNEAQ (reference sequence). The CDR3 spells CASSLVNYGYTF. The DNA of the CDR3 is TGTGCCAGCAGCTTAGTAAACTATGGCTACACCTTC. Supplemented by reference TRBV7-9 and TRBJ1-2, the full variable domain reads DTGVSQNPRHKITKRGQNVTFRCDPISEHNRLYWYRQTLGQGPEFLTYFQNEAQLEKSRLLSDRFSAERPKGSFSTLEIQRTEQGDSAMYLCASSLVNYGYTFGSGTRLTVV.

The CDR3 nucleotides are TGCAGTGCAAGGACTTCCCGAGAGTACTTC. This translates into CSARTSREYF. The chain combines TRBV20-1 with TRBJ2-7, with a tentative D call TRBD2 (5 bases). Germline CDR1 and CDR2: DFQATT and SNEGSKA (reference sequence). Trimming took 6 bases from V and 11 from J, leaving 14 bases between them. The CDR3 covers 10 residues.

The rearrangement links TRBV7-2 to TRBJ1-5; 9 nucleotides line up with TRBD1. Germline assignment: CDR1 SGHTA and CDR2 FQGNSA. There are 18 residues in the CDR3. Trimming cost V 5 bases and J 0 bases; bases outside gene matches: 11. CDR3 sequence reads: CASSPTGGTGYSNQPQHF. The CDR3 region has the DNA TGTGCCAGCAGCCCAACCGGAGGGACAGGGTATAGCAATCAGCCCCAGCATTTT.